The T cell receptor (beta chain) described here comes from a study of response to subunit inactivated influenza vaccine. The sample holds a few counts of this clonotype. TCRdb called the RT-PCR reads again in MiXCR, with one record for every CDR3 protein. The table shows around 520,000 distinct CDR3 sequences, with approximately 12% occurring only once. The germline gives CDR1 SGHTA, CDR2 FQGNSA. V trimming: 5 bases; J trimming: 7 bases; junction bases outside the gene matches: 11. CDR3 length: 14 amino acids. This TCR derives from a man aged 50 or older who received an inactivated influenza vaccine. The sequencing used PBMCs from blood, collected on the day of vaccination. The rearrangement joins TRBV7-2 to TRBJ2-7, with TRBD1 identical over 7 bases. The CDR3 DNA is TGTGCCAGCAGCCAGGGGACAGAACAAAAGGAGCAGTACTTC. Amino acid sequence: CASSQGTEQKEQYF.